Described below is a single TCR beta chain sequence and its context. Its antigen remains unknown. The data derive from a study of shared clonotypes between healthy human individuals. About the study: Sampling drew on donors who were a couple of women and three men aged 18 to 49. Study results and caveats: Estimated clonotype richness was generally higher in naive than memory subsets.

All participating donors were Caucasian adults from Nashville, Tennessee. The CDR3 length is 18 residues. Per germline, CDR1 SGDLS and CDR2 YYNGEE. Losses at the gene ends were 0 bases for V and 5 bases for J; bases not matched to a gene: 8. In the original analysis: In the immunoSEQ data, sequences were junction-only and lacked quality scores, so filtering differed. Profiled with immunoSEQ multiplex PCR; TCRdb holds only in-frame clones, not every one. V, J and clone size derive from that table, while D and trimming were established from the DNA sequence. The repertoire holds some 2,000,000 clones, with approximately 96% as singletons.

Sequenced sample: naive CD4+ T cells sorted from blood. Subset indicated: CD45RA+ positively selected. The TCR originated in a man between 18 and 29 years old in good health. The chain links TRBV9 to TRBJ2-2, with 12 bases matching TRBD2. CDR3 sequence: CASSVAPTSGGSTGELFF. CDR3 bases: TGTGCCAGCAGCGTAGCCCCAACTAGCGGGGGGAGTACCGGGGAGCTGTTTTTT.